The TCR beta chain under discussion was sequenced for a study of technical replicates of blood from a handful of donors. Data came from immunoSEQ multiplex PCR; TCRdb stores just in-frame clones and leaves some out. The profile shows about 71,000 clones, approximately 90% of them singletons. This clone was recorded a few times. CDR3 length: 15 residues. Germline V gene sequence: CDR1 SGHRS, CDR2 YFSETQ. Trimming removed 4 bases at V and 0 bases at J, with 13 bases between. The chain uses TRBV5-1 and TRBJ1-2; D possibly corresponds to TRBD1 (5 bases). Material: PBMCs. The TCR sequence derives from a human donor in good health. Some clones in this sample may be carry-over from other donors' samples. Written as DNA, the CDR3 is TGCGCCAGCAGCGATAGTTCCAGGGCTAACTATGGCTACACCTTC. Its protein is CASSDSSRANYGYTF.